These 10 T cell receptor beta chains were sequenced from one sample in a study of blood T cell repertoires in COVID-19. The data were produced by immunoSEQ multiplex PCR, yet TCRdb's version contains in-frame clones alone and is incomplete. Found here are about 120,000 clones, roughly four fifths of them singletons; the top ten hold about 4.2%. Sequencing was carried out using peripheral blood. Receptor source: a woman in her 70s with acute or convalescent COVID-19.

The chain has TRBV6-1 and TRBJ2-7; 8 bases align to TRBD2. Looked up from germline, CDR1 is MNHNS and CDR2 is SASEGT. This CDR3 has 14 residues. With V trimmed by 1 base and J by 7 bases, 6 bases remained unmatched. Here the CDR3 DNA reads TGTGCCAGCAGTGAAGGCGGGGGGCTGCGGGAGCAGTACTTC. The encoded protein is CASSEGGGLREQYF.

The chain links TRBV6-5 to TRBJ2-2; weak D call: TRBD1 (5 bases). The CDR3 has 12 amino acids. The V and J ends lost 6 bases and 10 bases respectively, with 12 bases between them. Germline lookup yields CDR1 MNHEY and CDR2 SVGAGI. The CDR3 DNA reads TGTGCCAGCAGAGACAGCCCGGTGGAGCTGTTTTTT. This codes for CASRDSPVELFF.

V usage is TRBV19 and J usage is TRBJ2-7, with D perhaps matching TRBD2 (6 bases). Between the trimmed V and J ends, which lost 6 bases and 5 bases, there was a span of 29 bases. This CDR3 contains 18 residues. The V gene's germline CDR1 is LNHDA and CDR2 SQIVND (reference sequence). CDR3 in amino acids: CASSSGWRGRRNRDEQYF. In nucleotides, the CDR3 is TGTGCCAGTAGCTCGGGATGGCGGGGACGAAGAAATCGGGACGAGCAGTACTTC.

The chain uses TRBV11-2 and TRBJ1-1; perhaps TRBD1 as D (6 bases). Germline V lookup: CDR1 SGHAT, CDR2 FQNNGV. The V and J ends lost 5 bases and 5 bases respectively, with 18 bases between them. The CDR3 loop spans 15 amino acids. Here the CDR3 reads CASSLGGGRMTEAFF. CDR3 in DNA: TGTGCCAGCAGCCTCGGGGGGGGCAGGATGACTGAAGCTTTCTTT.

This chain links TRBV7-9 with TRBJ1-1; a weak D match, TRBD1 (5 bases). This CDR3 spans 17 amino acids. In germline, CDR1 is SEHNR, CDR2 FQNEAQ (reference sequence). Trimming took off 1 base at V and 6 bases at J, with 21 bases between the two ends. DNA of the CDR3: TGTGCCAGCAGCTTAGGGCTTACCGGGACTTACAGCGCTGAAGCTTTCTTT. Its protein product is CASSLGLTGTYSAEAFF.

This clone has ten or more counts. The CDR3 is CASSQPWDRINTEAFF. The CDR3 DNA follows: TGTGCCAGCAGCCAACCTTGGGACAGGATCAACACTGAAGCTTTCTTT. The chain links TRBV4-2 to TRBJ1-1; TRBD1 matches 8 bases. The CDR3 is 16 amino acids. CDR1 and CDR2 from the germline V gene are LGHNA and YNFKEQ. The J segment lost 2 bases and the V segment lost 2 bases, leaving 7 bases of the junction unmatched.

The table lists this clone with a count of one. V usage is TRBV7-9 and J usage is TRBJ2-3; 13 positions match TRBD2. Germline V gene lookup returns CDR1 SEHNR and CDR2 FQNEAQ (reference sequence). The CDR3 spans 19 residues. Losses at the gene ends were 4 bases for V and 1 base for J; bases not matched to a gene: 11. This CDR3 is CASSSPARLAGGRTDTQYF. CDR3 nucleotide sequence: TGTGCCAGCAGCTCCCCCGCCCGACTAGCGGGGGGCCGCACAGATACGCAGTATTTT.

The chain couples TRBV21-1 to TRBJ2-4; the table's D gene call, TRBD2, was not cross checked with the DNA. TRBV21-1 corresponds to a pseudogene. This CDR3 contains 17 residues. CDR3 sequence reads: CASSKLGRTVAKNIQYF. CDR3 DNA sequence: TGTGCCAGCAGCAAATTGGGGAGGACGGTAGCCAAAAACATTCAGTACTTC.

This clone was recorded only once. The chain carries TRBV5-4 and TRBJ2-1; the D gene is possibly TRBD1 (5 bases). Germline CDR1 reads SGHNT; CDR2 reads YYREEE (reference sequence). The CDR3 consists of 13 residues. The ends were cut back, 1 base at V and 8 bases at J, with 10 bases in the middle. CDR3 bases: TGTGCCAGCAGCTTGAGGGGTGGGGATGAGCAGTTCTTC. This sequence encodes CASSLRGGDEQFF.

At least ten counts were recorded for this clone. CDR3 sequence: CASSSSLRGANYGYTF. The CDR3 nucleotides are TGTGCCAGCAGTTCTAGCCTGCGGGGGGCAAACTATGGCTACACCTTC. V usage is TRBV6-5 and J usage is TRBJ1-2; maybe TRBD1 (6 bases). There are 16 residues in the CDR3. The germline gives CDR1 MNHEY, CDR2 SVGAGI. V was shortened by 4 bases and J by 2 bases, with 17 bases between the two germline ends.